This TCR beta chain is from a study of T-cell memory formation after mild COVID-19. Germline lookup yields CDR1 LGHNA and CDR2 YSLEER. This CDR3 has 19 amino acids. J gave up 0 bases and V 4 bases, and 15 bases lay outside the gene matches. Study-wide findings and caveats: The finding that pre-infection memory included some responding clones suggested that cross-reactive memory joined. Confirmation was lacking for SARS-CoV-2 specificity of second-wave clones that peaked on day 37.

With regard to this clonotype: What it binds is not known.

The authors produced TCR alpha and TCR beta cDNA libraries with sample barcodes and UMIs by 5'RACE using constant-segment primers. TCRdb re-called the 5' RACE reads through MiXCR, storing one row per CDR3 protein. The sample holds around 390,000 distinct CDR3 sequences, about 15% seen once. This receptor was identified in a man between 18 and 29 years old who had mild COVID-19 (a few samples of this study predate the infection). Cell type and time point are not known. The chain links TRBV4-3 to TRBJ2-5; 9 nucleotides line up with TRBD2. The sample was PBMCs or a T cell subset sorted from them (not recorded which). The CDR3 nucleotides read TGCGCCAGCAGCCGGAACATTCCTAGCGGGGCGACTTACCAAGAGACCCAGTACTTC. This encodes CASSRNIPSGATYQETQYF.